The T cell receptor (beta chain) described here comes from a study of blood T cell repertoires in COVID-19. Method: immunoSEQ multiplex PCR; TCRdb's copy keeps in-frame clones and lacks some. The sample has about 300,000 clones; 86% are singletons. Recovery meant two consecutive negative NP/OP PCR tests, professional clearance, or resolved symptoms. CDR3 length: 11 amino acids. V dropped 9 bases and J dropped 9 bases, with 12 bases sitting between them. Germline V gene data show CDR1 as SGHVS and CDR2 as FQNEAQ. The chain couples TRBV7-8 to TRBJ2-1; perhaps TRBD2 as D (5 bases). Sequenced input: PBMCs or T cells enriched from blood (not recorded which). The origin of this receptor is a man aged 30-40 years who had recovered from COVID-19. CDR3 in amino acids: CASAGVSEQFF. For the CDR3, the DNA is TGTGCCAGTGCCGGGGTTAGTGAGCAGTTCTTC.